This T cell receptor (beta chain) stems from a study of shared clonotypes between healthy human individuals. Trimming left V 6 bases short and J 2 bases short, with 10 bases between. This CDR3 spans 13 amino acids. CDR1 is MNHEY, CDR2 SMNVEV, per germline (reference sequence). Measured with immunoSEQ multiplex PCR; TCRdb has only the in-frame clones, and not every one. The repertoire consists of around 600,000 clones, with roughly 96% occurring once and the leading ten covering about 0.11%. Positive CCR7 selection of CD45RO-negative cells yielded the naive CD8 cells, and terminally differentiated effector memory CD45RA+ cells were excluded.

The chain uses TRBV27 and TRBJ2-5; D unclear. The sequenced material came from naive CD8+ T cells sorted from blood. The TCR originated in a young woman in good health. CDR3 protein: CASSSHLQETQYF. DNA of the CDR3: TGTGCCAGCAGCTCCCACCTACAAGAGACCCAGTACTTC.